The next 13 T cell receptor beta chains were all read from a single sample in a study of blood T cell repertoires in COVID-19. Some clones are missing from TCRdb's copy, which holds only in-frame ones; the method was immunoSEQ multiplex PCR. This table holds about 300,000 clones, roughly 90% found once. Sequenced input: peripheral blood. Receptors were obtained from a man in his late teens or twenties who had recovered from COVID-19.

This chain uses TRBV29-1 with TRBJ2-3, with TRBD2 identical over 12 bases. This CDR3 spans 13 amino acids. Trimming at V came to 5 bases and at J to 3 bases, leaving 0 bases not matched to a gene. Germline CDR1 SQVTM, CDR2 ANQGSEA. The CDR3: CSVLAGGTDTQYF. Here the CDR3 DNA reads TGCAGCGTTCTAGCGGGGGGGACAGATACGCAGTATTTT.

This chain uses TRBV27 with TRBJ1-2; 9 nucleotides line up with TRBD1. The germline V gene encodes CDR1 MNHEY and CDR2 SMNVEV (reference sequence). V trimming: 0 bases; J trimming: 4 bases; junction bases outside the gene matches: 12. This CDR3 is 18 amino acids long. The CDR3 protein is CASSLSIIGQGITYGYTF. CDR3 bases: TGTGCCAGCAGTTTATCGATTATAGGACAGGGGATAACCTATGGCTACACCTTC.

This chain links TRBV4-2 with TRBJ2-3, with TRBD2 as a possible D gene (5 bases). The CDR3 is 15 residues long. Trimming cost V 0 bases and J 1 base, with 8 bases left between them. The germline CDR1 and CDR2 sequences are LGHNA and YNFKEQ. The CDR3 nucleotides are TGTGCCAGCAGCCAAGATTTCGGGGGCACAGATACGCAGTATTTT. Amino acid sequence: CASSQDFGGTDTQYF.

The chain recombines TRBV6-5 with TRBJ1-6; 9 bases align to TRBD1. J lost 10 bases, V lost 6 bases, and 7 bases had no gene match. Germline V lookup: CDR1 MNHEY, CDR2 SVGAGI. This CDR3 contains 14 residues. Written as DNA, the CDR3 is TGTGCCAGCAGGACGGGACAGGGCCGATCACCCCTCCACTTT. Its protein is CASRTGQGRSPLHF.

The DNA for the CDR3 is TGCGCCAGCAGCTTGGACGGGTATAGCAATCAGCCCCAGCATTTT. Its translation: CASSLDGYSNQPQHF. The chain has TRBV5-1 and TRBJ1-5; D gene unclear. Germline CDR1 reads SGHRS; CDR2 reads YFSETQ. The CDR3 spans 15 residues. V was trimmed by 0 bases and J by 0 bases, leaving 7 bases between them.

CDR3 in amino acids: CASSFQLQYNEQFF. DNA for the CDR3: TGTGCCAGCAGCTTTCAATTACAGTACAATGAGCAGTTCTTC. V and J are TRBV7-2 and TRBJ2-1, with D unresolved. V was trimmed by 3 bases and J by 4 bases, leaving 10 bases between them. The CDR3 contains 14 residues. Per germline, CDR1 SGHTA and CDR2 FQGNSA.

The chain links TRBV6-5 to TRBJ2-1, with a possible D match to TRBD2 (5 bases). This CDR3 contains 14 residues. CDR1 and CDR2 (germline): MNHEY, SVGAGI. Trimming pared 7 bases from V and 5 bases from J, leaving 15 bases between. The CDR3 here is CASNLWTEDNEQFF. As DNA, the CDR3 is TGTGCCAGCAACCTTTGGACGGAGGACAATGAGCAGTTCTTC.

The chain joins TRBV6-5 to TRBJ1-1, with 8 bases aligning to TRBD1. Germline CDR1 reads MNHEY; CDR2 reads SVGAGI. The V segment lost 8 bases and the J segment 5 bases; nucleotides outside the gene matches: 13. The CDR3 covers 15 residues. The CDR3 sequence is CASARTGLEDTEAFF. CDR3 DNA: TGTGCCAGCGCCCGGACAGGGCTTGAGGATACTGAAGCTTTCTTT.

This clone has just a few counts. V is TRBV14 and J is TRBJ2-7; D is possibly TRBD2 (5 bases). Trimming left V 0 bases short and J 6 bases short, with 15 bases between. This CDR3 is built from 15 residues. Germline-derived CDR1 and CDR2 are SGHDN and FVKESK. CDR3: CASSQEEREYSEQYF. CDR3 bases: TGTGCCAGCAGCCAAGAGGAAAGGGAGTATAGCGAGCAGTACTTC.

The chain uses TRBV19 and TRBJ1-3, with D unclear. Trimming shortened V by 3 bases and J by 4 bases, and 16 bases separated the two germline ends. Germline CDR1 and CDR2: LNHDA and SQIVND (reference sequence). The CDR3 contains 16 residues. The CDR3, as DNA: TGTGCCAGTAGTATTAATCCGACATACTTGGGAAACACCATATATTTT. The encoded protein is CASSINPTYLGNTIYF.

J is TRBJ2-7 and V is TRBV5-6, with TRBD2 identical over 9 bases. Germline V gene data show CDR1 as SGHDT and CDR2 as YYEEEE. The CDR3 is 19 amino acids. Germline trimming cut 5 bases from V and 6 bases from J; bases unmatched to any gene: 24. The CDR3 coding sequence is TGTGCCAGCAGAAATTGGGCTAGTAGCGGGGGAGAGGGTAGGGGCGAGCAGTACTTC. Its protein is CASRNWASSGGEGRGEQYF.

The chain joins TRBV7-6 to TRBJ2-7; the D gene is possibly TRBD2 (6 bases). Germline assignment: CDR1 SGHVS and CDR2 FNYEAQ. V shed 5 bases and J shed 3 bases, with 23 bases lying between them. The length of the CDR3 is 17 residues. CDR3 sequence (DNA): TGTGCCAGCAGCCCTAGGGCACGGAGGGTTGGGTTCTACGAGCAGTACTTC. Translating it yields CASSPRARRVGFYEQYF.

The J gene is TRBJ2-7, the V gene TRBV5-1; 12 nucleotides agree with TRBD1. CDR1 is SGHRS and CDR2 is YFSETQ in the germline V gene. The CDR3 extends over 15 amino acids. With 4 bases clipped from V and 5 bases from J, the junction kept 7 bases outside the gene matches. CDR3 nucleotide sequence: TGCGCCAGCAGCAACCGGGGACAGGGGGCGAACGAGCAGTACTTC. Amino acids: CASSNRGQGANEQYF.